The sequence of this T cell receptor beta chain was determined in a study of low-dose radiotherapy and immunotherapy resistance in tumors. Time point indicated: before trial treatment. Gene-specific TRAV and TRBV primers were used for first-strand cDNA, covering alpha and beta chains. TCR amplification used roughly 21 PCR cycles, a constant-region primer and a V-primer adapter. TCRdb reanalysed the reads using MiXCR and keeps one entry per CDR3 protein. The sample has about 39,000 distinct CDR3 sequences, roughly 28% seen once; the top ten hold less than 4%. This clonotype was picked up many times. Trimming removed 3 bases from V and 4 bases from J, with 11 bases in between. The CDR3 spans 14 residues. CDR1 and CDR2 from the germline V gene are LGHDT and YNNKEL (reference sequence).

The chain couples TRBV3-1 to TRBJ2-3, with unresolved D. The TCR was taken from a male donor with gallbladder cancer. The specimen comprised PBMCs, sampled before treatment. The CDR3 loop reads CASSQALWPDTQYF. In DNA form, the CDR3 reads TGTGCCAGCAGCCAGGCCCTCTGGCCAGATACGCAGTATTTT.